The TCR beta chain described here comes from a study of tumor-infiltrating lymphocytes in localized non-small cell lung cancer. Overall study: Some samples were collected after neoadjuvant chemotherapy; smokers, never-smokers and several histologies were included. Tumor tissue and non-adjacent uninvolved lung came from each patient.

Trimming removed 2 bases from V and 7 bases from J, with 8 bases in between. This CDR3 has 12 residues. Germline V lookup: CDR1 KGHSY, CDR2 FQNENV. Study results and limitations: Tumors had more T cell infiltration than uninvolved lung, per TCRbeta sequencing and CD3 counts.

Method: immunoSEQ multiplex PCR; TCRdb's copy keeps in-frame clones and lacks some. The sample includes some 13,000 clones, 60% to 80% of them seen just once. On this clone itself: What it recognizes is unknown.

Sequenced material: uninvolved lung tissue not adjacent to the tumor. The TCR was taken from a human donor with non-small cell lung cancer. This chain uses TRBV16 with TRBJ1-2; a weak D match, TRBD1 (5 bases). In DNA, the CDR3 is TGTGCCAGCAGCCAAAGCAGGGCTGGCTACACCTTC. Its protein product is CASSQSRAGYTF.